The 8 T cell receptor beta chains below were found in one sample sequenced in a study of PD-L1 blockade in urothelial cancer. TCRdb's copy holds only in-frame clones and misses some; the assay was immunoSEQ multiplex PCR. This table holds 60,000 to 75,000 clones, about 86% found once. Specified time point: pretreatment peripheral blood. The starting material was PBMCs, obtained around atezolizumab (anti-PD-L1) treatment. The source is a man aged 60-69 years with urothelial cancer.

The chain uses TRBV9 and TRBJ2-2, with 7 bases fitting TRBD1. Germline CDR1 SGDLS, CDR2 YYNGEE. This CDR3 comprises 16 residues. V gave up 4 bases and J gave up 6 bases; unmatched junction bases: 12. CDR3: CASSTRQGIAAGELFF. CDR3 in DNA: TGTGCCAGCAGCACGAGACAGGGTATTGCTGCCGGGGAGCTGTTTTTT.

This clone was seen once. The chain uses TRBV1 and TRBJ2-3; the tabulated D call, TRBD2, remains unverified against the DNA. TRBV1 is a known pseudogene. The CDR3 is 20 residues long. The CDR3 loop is CTSSQDLTGGAEDGTDTQYF. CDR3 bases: TGCACCAGCAGCCAAGATCTTACCGGGGGGGCTGAAGACGGCACAGATACGCAGTATTTT.

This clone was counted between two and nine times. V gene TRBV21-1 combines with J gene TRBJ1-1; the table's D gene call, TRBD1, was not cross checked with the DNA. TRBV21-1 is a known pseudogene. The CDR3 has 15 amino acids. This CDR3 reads CASSGKDRGLSEAFF. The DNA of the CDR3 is TGTGCCAGCAGCGGAAAGGACAGGGGGCTCTCTGAAGCTTTCTTT.

The chain's CDR3 is CAWTSGFQETQYF. The CDR3 DNA follows: TGTGCCTGGACCTCCGGGTTCCAAGAGACCCAGTACTTC. The chain has TRBV30 and TRBJ2-5; no reliable D call. CDR1 GTSNPN and CDR2 SVGIG come from the germline V gene (reference sequence). The CDR3 totals 13 residues. V lost 4 bases and J lost 1, with 10 bases in between.

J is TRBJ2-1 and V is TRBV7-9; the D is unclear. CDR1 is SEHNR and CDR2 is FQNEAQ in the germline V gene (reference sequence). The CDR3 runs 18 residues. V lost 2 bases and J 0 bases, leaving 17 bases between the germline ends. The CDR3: CASSLFTASWSSYNEQFF. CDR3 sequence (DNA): TGTGCCAGCAGCTTATTCACCGCGTCATGGAGCTCCTACAATGAGCAGTTCTTC.

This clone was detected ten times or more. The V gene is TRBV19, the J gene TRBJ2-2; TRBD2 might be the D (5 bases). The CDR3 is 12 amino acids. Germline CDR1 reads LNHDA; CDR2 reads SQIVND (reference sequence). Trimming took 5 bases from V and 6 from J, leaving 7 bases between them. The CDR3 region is CASSPGSGELFF. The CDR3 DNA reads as TGTGCCAGTAGTCCGGGATCCGGGGAGCTGTTTTTT.

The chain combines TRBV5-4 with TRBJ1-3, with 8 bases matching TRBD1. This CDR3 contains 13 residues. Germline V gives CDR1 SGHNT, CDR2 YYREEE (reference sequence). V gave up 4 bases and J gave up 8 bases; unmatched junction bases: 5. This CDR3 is CASSDRGTDTIYF. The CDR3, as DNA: TGTGCCAGCAGCGACAGGGGTACAGACACCATATATTTT.

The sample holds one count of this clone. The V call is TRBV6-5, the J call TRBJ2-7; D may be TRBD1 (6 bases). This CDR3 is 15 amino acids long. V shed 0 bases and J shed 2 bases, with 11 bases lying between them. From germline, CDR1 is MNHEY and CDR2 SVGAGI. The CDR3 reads CASSYSRTATYEQYF. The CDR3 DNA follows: TGTGCCAGCAGTTACTCGAGGACAGCTACCTACGAGCAGTACTTC.